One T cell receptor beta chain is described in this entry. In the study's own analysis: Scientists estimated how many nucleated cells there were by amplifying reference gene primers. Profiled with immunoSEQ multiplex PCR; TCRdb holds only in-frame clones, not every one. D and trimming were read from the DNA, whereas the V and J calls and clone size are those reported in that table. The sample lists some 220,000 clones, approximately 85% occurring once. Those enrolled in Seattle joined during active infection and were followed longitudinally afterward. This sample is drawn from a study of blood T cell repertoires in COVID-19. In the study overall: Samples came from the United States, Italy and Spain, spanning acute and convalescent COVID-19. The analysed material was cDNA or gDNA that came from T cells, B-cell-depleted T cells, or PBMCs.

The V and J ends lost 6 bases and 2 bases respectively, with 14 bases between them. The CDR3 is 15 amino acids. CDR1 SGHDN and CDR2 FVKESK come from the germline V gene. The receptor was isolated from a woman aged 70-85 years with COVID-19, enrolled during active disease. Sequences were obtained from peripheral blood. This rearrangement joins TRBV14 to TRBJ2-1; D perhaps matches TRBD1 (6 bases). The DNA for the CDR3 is TGTGCCAGCAGACAGACCGGGACACCCTACAATGAGCAGTTCTTC. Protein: CASRQTGTPYNEQFF.